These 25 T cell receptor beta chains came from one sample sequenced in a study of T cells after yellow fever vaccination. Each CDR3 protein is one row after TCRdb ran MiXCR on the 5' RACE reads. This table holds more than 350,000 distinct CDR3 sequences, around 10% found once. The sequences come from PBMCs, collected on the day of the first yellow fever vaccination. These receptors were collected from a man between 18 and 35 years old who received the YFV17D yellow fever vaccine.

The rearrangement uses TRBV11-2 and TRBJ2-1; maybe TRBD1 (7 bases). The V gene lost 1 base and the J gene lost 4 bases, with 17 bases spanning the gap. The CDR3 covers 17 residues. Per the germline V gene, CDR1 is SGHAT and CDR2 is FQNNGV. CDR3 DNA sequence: TGTGCCAGCAGCTTAGGTAGCGGACAGGTTTTATACAATGAGCAGTTCTTC. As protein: CASSLGSGQVLYNEQFF.

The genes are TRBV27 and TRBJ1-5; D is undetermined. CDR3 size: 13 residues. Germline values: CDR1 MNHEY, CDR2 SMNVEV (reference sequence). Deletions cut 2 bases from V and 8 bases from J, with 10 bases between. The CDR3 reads CASSLTYSEPQHF. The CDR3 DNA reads TGTGCCAGCAGTTTAACCTACTCAGAGCCCCAGCATTTT.

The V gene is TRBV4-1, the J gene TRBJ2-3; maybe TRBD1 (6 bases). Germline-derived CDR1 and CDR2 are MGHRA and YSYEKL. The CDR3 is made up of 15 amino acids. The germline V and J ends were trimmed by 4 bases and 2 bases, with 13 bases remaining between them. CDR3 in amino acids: CASSRRQEVTDTQYF. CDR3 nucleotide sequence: TGCGCCAGCAGCCGTCGACAGGAGGTCACAGATACGCAGTATTTT.

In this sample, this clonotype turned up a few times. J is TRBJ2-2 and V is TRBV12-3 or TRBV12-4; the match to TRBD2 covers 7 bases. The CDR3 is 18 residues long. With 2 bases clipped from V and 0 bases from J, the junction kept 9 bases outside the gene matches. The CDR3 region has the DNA TGTGCCAGCAGTTTATATGGCTGGGAGGGCACGAACACCGGGGAGCTGTTTTTT. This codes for CASSLYGWEGTNTGELFF.

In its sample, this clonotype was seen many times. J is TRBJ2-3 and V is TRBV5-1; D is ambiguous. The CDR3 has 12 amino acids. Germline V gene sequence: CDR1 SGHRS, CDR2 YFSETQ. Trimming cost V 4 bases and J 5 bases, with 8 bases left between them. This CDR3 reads CASSVDIDTQYF. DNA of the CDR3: TGCGCCAGCAGCGTCGACATAGATACGCAGTATTTT.

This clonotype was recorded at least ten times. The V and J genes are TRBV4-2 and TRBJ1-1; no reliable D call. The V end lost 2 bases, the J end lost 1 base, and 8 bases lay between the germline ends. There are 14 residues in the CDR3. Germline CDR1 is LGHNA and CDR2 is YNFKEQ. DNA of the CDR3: TGTGCCAGCAGCCAAAGTGAGACGAACACTGAAGCTTTCTTT. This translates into CASSQSETNTEAFF.

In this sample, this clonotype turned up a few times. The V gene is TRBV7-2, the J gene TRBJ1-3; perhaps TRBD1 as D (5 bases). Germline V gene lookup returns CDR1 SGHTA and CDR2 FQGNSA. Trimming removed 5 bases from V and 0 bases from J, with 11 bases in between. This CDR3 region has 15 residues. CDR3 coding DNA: TGTGCCAGCAGCATCTACAGGAACTCTGGAAACACCATATATTTT. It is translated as CASSIYRNSGNTIYF.

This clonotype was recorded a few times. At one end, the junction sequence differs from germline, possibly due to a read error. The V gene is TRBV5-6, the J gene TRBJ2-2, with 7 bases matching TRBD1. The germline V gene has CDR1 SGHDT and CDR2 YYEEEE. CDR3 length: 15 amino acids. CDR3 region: CASTLRGPSTGELFF. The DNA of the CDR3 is TGTGCCAGCACCTTGAGGGGGCCAAGCACCGGGGAGCTGTTTTTT. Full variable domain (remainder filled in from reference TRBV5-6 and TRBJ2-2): DAGVTQSPTHLIKTRGQQVTLRCSPKSGHDTVSWYQQALGQGPQFIFQYYEEEERQRGNFPDRFSGHQFPNYSSELNVNALLLGDSALYLCASTLRGPSTGELFFGEGSRLTVL.

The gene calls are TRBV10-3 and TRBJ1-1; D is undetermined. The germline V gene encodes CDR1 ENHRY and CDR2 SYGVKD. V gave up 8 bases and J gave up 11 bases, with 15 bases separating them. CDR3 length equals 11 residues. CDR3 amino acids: CAIGFGQHAFF. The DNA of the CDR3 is TGTGCCATCGGTTTCGGCCAGCACGCTTTCTTT.

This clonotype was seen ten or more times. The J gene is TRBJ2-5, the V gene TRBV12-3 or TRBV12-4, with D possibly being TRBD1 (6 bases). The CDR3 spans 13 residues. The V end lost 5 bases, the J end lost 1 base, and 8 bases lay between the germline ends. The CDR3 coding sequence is TGTGCCAGCAGTCCAGGGGTCCAAGAGACCCAGTACTTC. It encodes CASSPGVQETQYF.

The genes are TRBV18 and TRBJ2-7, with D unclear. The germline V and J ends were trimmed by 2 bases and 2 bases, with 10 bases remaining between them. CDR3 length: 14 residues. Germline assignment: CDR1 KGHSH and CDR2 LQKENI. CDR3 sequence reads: CASSPNTDPYEQYF. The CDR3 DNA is TGTGCCAGCTCACCAAACACTGATCCCTACGAGCAGTACTTC.

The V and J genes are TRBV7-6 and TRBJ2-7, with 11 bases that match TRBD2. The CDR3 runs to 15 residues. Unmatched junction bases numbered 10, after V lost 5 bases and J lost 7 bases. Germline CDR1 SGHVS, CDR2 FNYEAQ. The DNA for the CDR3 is TGTGCCAGCAGCGGGATCGGACTAGCGGGCGGGGAGCAGTACTTC. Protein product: CASSGIGLAGGEQYF.

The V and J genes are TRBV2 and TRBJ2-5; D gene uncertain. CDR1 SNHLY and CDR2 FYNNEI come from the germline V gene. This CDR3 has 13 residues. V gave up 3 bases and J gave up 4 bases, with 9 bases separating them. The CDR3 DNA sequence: TGTGCCAGCAGTGATCTAGTCGGAGAGACCCAGTACTTC. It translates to CASSDLVGETQYF.

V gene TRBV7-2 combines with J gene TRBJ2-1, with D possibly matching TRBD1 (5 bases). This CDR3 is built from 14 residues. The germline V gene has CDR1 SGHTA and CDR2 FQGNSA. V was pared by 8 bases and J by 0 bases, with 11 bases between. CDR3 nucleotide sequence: TGTGCCAGCCGACAGTCCGGCTCCTACAATGAGCAGTTCTTC. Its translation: CASRQSGSYNEQFF.

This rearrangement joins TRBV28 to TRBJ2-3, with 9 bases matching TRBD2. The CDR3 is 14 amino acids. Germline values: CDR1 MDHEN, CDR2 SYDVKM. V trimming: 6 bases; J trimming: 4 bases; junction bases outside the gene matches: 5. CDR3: CASRAGGPADTQYF. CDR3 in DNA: TGTGCCAGCAGGGCGGGGGGGCCGGCAGATACGCAGTATTTT.

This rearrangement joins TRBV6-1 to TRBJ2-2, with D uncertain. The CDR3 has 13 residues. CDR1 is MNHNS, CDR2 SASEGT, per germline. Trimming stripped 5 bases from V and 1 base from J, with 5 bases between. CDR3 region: CASSTQNTGELFF. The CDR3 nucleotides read TGTGCCAGCAGTACGCAGAACACCGGGGAGCTGTTTTTT.

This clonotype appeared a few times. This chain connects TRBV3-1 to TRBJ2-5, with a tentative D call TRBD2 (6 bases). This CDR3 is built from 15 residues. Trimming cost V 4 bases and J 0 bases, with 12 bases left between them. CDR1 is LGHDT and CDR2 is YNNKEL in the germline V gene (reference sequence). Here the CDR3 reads CASSPRAGNQETQYF. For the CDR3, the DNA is TGTGCCAGCAGCCCCCGGGCGGGGAACCAAGAGACCCAGTACTTC.

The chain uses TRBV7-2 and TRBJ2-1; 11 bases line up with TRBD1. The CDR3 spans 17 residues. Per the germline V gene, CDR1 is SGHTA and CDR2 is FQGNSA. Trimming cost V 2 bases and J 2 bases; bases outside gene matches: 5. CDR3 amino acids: CASSLKPGQGAYNEQFF. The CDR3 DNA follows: TGTGCCAGCAGCTTAAAACCGGGACAGGGGGCCTACAATGAGCAGTTCTTC.

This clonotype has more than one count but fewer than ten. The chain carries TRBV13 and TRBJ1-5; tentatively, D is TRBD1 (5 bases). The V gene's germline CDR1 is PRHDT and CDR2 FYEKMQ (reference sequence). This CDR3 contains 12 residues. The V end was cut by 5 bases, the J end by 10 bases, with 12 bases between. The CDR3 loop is CASSRRGDPQHF. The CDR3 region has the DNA TGTGCCAGCAGCCGACGAGGGGACCCCCAGCATTTT.

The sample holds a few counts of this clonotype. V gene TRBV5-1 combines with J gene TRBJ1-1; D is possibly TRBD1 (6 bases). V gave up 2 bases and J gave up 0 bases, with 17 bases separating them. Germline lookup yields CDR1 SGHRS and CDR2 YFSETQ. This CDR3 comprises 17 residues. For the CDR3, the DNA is TGCGCCAGCAGCTTAGGGGGAGGGGGGATCATGAACACTGAAGCTTTCTTT. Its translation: CASSLGGGGIMNTEAFF. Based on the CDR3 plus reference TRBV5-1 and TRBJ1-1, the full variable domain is KAGVTQTPRYLIKTRGQQVTLSCSPISGHRSVSWYQQTPGQGLQFLFEYFSETQRNKGNFPGRFSGRQFSNSRSEMNVSTLELGDSALYLCASSLGGGGIMNTEAFFGQGTRLTVV.

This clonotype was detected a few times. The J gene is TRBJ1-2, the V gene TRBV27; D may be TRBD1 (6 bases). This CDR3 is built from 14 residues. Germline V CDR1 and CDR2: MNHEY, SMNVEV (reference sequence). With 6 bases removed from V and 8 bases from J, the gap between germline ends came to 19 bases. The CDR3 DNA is TGTGCCAGCAGCGAGGACAGATCATATGGCGGCTACACCTTC. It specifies CASSEDRSYGGYTF.

The CDR3 DNA reads as TGTGCCAGCAGCCAAGGGGCGGGAGAGCAGTACTTC. This codes for CASSQGAGEQYF. The V call is TRBV4-2, the J call TRBJ2-7, with D possibly being TRBD2 (6 bases). Trimming removed 1 base at V and 7 bases at J, with 8 bases between. Germline CDR1 LGHNA, CDR2 YNFKEQ. The CDR3 consists of 12 residues.

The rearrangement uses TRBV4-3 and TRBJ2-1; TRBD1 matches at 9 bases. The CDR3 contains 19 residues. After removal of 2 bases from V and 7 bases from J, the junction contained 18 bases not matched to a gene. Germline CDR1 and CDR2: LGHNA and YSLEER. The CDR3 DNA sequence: TGCGCCAGCAGCCAACAGACAGGGGGAGCCCCATTGGCCGGTAATGAGCAGTTCTTC. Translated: CASSQQTGGAPLAGNEQFF.

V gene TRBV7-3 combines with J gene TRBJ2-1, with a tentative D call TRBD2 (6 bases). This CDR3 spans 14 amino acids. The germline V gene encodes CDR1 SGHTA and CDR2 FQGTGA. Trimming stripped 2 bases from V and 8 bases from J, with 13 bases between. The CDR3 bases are TGTGCCAGCAGCTTAGAGGAGGGGTTCGATGAGCAGTTCTTC. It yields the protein CASSLEEGFDEQFF. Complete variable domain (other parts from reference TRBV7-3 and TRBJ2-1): GAGVSQTPSNKVTEKGKYVELRCDPISGHTALYWYRQSLGQGPEFLIYFQGTGAADDSGLPNDRFFAVRPEGSVSTLKIQRTERGDSAVYLCASSLEEGFDEQFFGPGTRLTVL.

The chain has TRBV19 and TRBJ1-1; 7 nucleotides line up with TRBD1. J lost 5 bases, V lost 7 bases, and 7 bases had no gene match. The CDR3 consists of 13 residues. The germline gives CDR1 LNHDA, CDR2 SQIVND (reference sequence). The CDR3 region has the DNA TGTGCCAGTACCCCCTGGGACAGTACTGAAGCTTTCTTT. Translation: CASTPWDSTEAFF.